Listed below are T cell receptor beta chains from one sample, sequenced in a study of regulatory T cells in long-lasting Graves disease. One entry per CDR3 protein, called by TCRdb with MiXCR from the multiplex PCR reads. Of hundreds of thousands of distinct CDR3 sequences in the sample, about 16% were seen once. The sequencing here drew on peripheral blood mononuclear cells (PBMCs), taken at new diagnosis, from a patient treated with antithyroid drugs. The receptors stem from a female donor with Graves disease. Each CDR3 is given with its conserved first and last residue. A D gene is named only where the DNA matches it firmly. Not every row has a clone size; where given, it reads once, few, many or a size class.

TRBD2 | TRBJ2-2 | NA | TRBV2 | TGTGCCAGCATCGAGGATAGCGGGAGGGCCGGGGAGCTGTTTTTT | CASIEDSGRAGELFF
TRBD1 | TRBJ2-5 | many | TRBV12-3/TRBV12-4 | TGTGCCAGCAGTGGTGGGACAGGTTATCCAGAGACCCAGTACTTC | CASSGGTGYPETQYF
NA | TRBJ1-3 | few | TRBV5-1 | TGCGCCAGCAGCTTCGACAACTCTGGAAACACCATATATTTT | CASSFDNSGNTIYF
NA | TRBJ1-1 | NA | TRBV30 | TGTGCCTGGAGTTCCCGCCATCGGGCCTCGAACACTGAAGCTTTCTTT | CAWSSRHRASNTEAFF
NA | TRBJ1-1 | many | TRBV12-5 | TGTGCTAGTGGTTTGGGATGGACTGAAGCTTTCTTT | CASGLGWTEAFF
NA | TRBJ2-5 | many | TRBV18 | TGTGCCAGCTCACCTCCGAGCACCCAAGAGACCCAGTACTTC | CASSPPSTQETQYF
NA | TRBJ1-5 | few | TRBV24-1 | TGTGCCACCAGACCAGGTGGCAATCAGCCCCAGCATTTT | CATRPGGNQPQHF
TRBD2 | TRBJ2-5 | few | TRBV29-1 | TGCAGCGTTGAAACGACTAGCGGGAGGGTGGAGACCCAGTACTTC | CSVETTSGRVETQYF
NA | TRBJ2-7 | NA | TRBV6-5 | TGTGCCAGCAGTTACTCCAACTACGAGCAGTACTTC | CASSYSNYEQYF
TRBD2 | TRBJ2-3 | few | TRBV19 | TGTGCCAGTAGTCACGGGACTAGCGGTTATACGCAGTATTTT | CASSHGTSGYTQYF
NA | TRBJ2-2 | many | TRBV7-7 | TGTGCTAGCAGCGCCCTCACTTCTTCCAACACCGGGGAGCTGTTTTTT | CASSALTSSNTGELFF
NA | TRBJ2-2 | many | TRBV20-1 | TGCAGTGCGGGAAGGAATCAAAACACCGGGGAGCTGTTTTTT | CSAGRNQNTGELFF
NA | TRBJ2-3 | few | TRBV29-1 | TGCAGCGTTGTGGGGGCACAAAAAGATACGCAGTATTTT | CSVVGAQKDTQYF
NA | TRBJ2-2 | many | TRBV6-2/TRBV6-3 | TGTGCCAGCAGGTACTCGAACACCGGGGAGCTGTTTTTT | CASRYSNTGELFF
TRBD2 | TRBJ2-1 | many | TRBV12-3/TRBV12-4 | TGTGCCAGCAGTTTGAGCCGGACTAGCGGGTTGAATGAGCAGTTCTTC | CASSLSRTSGLNEQFF
NA | TRBJ1-2 | NA | TRBV4-3 | TGCGCCAGCAGCCAAGGTCACAATTTCCATGGCTACACCTTC | CASSQGHNFHGYTF
TRBD1 | TRBJ1-4 | many | TRBV2 | TGTGCCAGCAGAAGGACAGGGTCGATTGAAAAACTGTTTTTT | CASRRTGSIEKLFF
NA | TRBJ2-1 | many | TRBV7-2 | TGTGCCAGCAGCTTAGGGCTAGCCAGCGATGAGCAGTTCTTC | CASSLGLASDEQFF
NA | TRBJ1-5 | NA | TRBV2 | TGTGCCAGCAGTGAGTCGGAGGCAGTCAGCAATCAGCCCCAGCATTTT | CASSESEAVSNQPQHF
NA | TRBJ1-1 | many | TRBV6-5 | TGTGCCAGCAGTTACTCGACAATGTCGAGGAACACTGAAGCTTTCTTT | CASSYSTMSRNTEAFF
NA | TRBJ2-7 | many | TRBV24-1 | TGTGCCACCAGTGGGGAGGCGGATCGTGGAGAGCAGTACTTC | CATSGEADRGEQYF
TRBD1 | TRBJ1-2 | many | TRBV6-2/TRBV6-3 | TGTGCCAGCAGTTACACAAGAGGACAGGGTTCGAGGCGCCTTGGCTACACCTTC | CASSYTRGQGSRRLGYTF
TRBD1 | TRBJ1-1 | many | TRBV5-1 | TGCGCCAGCAGCCCCTCCGGAGGGGGCAACACTGAAGCTTTCTTT | CASSPSGGGNTEAFF
NA | TRBJ1-5 | many | TRBV28 | TGTGCCAGCAGTTGGGGGCCAGATCAGCCCCAGCATTTT | CASSWGPDQPQHF
NA | TRBJ1-2 | NA | TRBV4-1 | TGCGCCAGCAGCCAAGGTTGGAGGGACTATGGCTACACCTTC | CASSQGWRDYGYTF
NA | TRBJ2-2 | few | TRBV7-9 | TGTGCCAGCAGCCCAAGGGCAGGGAACACCGGGGAGCTGTTTTTT | CASSPRAGNTGELFF
TRBD2 | TRBJ2-2 | many | TRBV7-2 | TGTGCCAGCAGCTTAGGACTAGCGGAGTACACCGGGGAGCTGTTTTTT | CASSLGLAEYTGELFF
NA | TRBJ2-5 | NA | TRBV5-1 | TGCGCCAGCAGTTATTACGGACGGGTCCAAGAGACCCAGTACTTC | CASSYYGRVQETQYF
TRBD1 | TRBJ1-2 | many | TRBV30 | TGTGCCTGGAGTGTCCCGACAGGGGGCCTTAACTATGGCTACACCTTC | CAWSVPTGGLNYGYTF
TRBD2 | TRBJ2-3 | many | TRBV9 | TGTGCCAGCAGCCCACCCACCCGGGCTAGCGGGGGACGTAGCACAGATACGCAGTATTTT | CASSPPTRASGGRSTDTQYF
NA | TRBJ2-3 | many | TRBV7-9 | TGTGCCAGCAGCTCAGGACAGCTGGAAACGCAGTATTTT | CASSSGQLETQYF
NA | TRBJ1-2 | many | TRBV12-3/TRBV12-4 | TGTGCCAGCAGTATCAGGGGACGGGGTCGCTACACCTTC | CASSIRGRGRYTF
TRBD1 | TRBJ2-6 | few | TRBV19 | TGTGCCAGTAGCTGGGACAGACTCTCTGGGGCCAACGTCCTGACTTTC | CASSWDRLSGANVLTF
NA | TRBJ2-1 | many | TRBV10-3 | TGTGCCATCAGTGGGGACGGAGAAGCCTACAATGAGCAGTTCTTC | CAISGDGEAYNEQFF
TRBD2 | TRBJ2-5 | many | TRBV10-3 | TGTGCCTCGACCTCTAGCGGGGGGCGGGAGACCCAGTACTTC | CASTSSGGRETQYF
NA | TRBJ1-1 | many | TRBV27 | TGTGCCAGCAGTTTACAGGGGCAAGTTAACACTGAAGCTTTCTTT | CASSLQGQVNTEAFF
TRBD1 | TRBJ2-1 | NA | TRBV4-2 | TGTGCCAGCAGCCAGAGGGGACAGGACTCCTACAATGAGCAGTTCTTC | CASSQRGQDSYNEQFF
NA | TRBJ2-1 | few | TRBV19 | TGTGCCAGTAGTATAGAAGGGAGCTCCTACAATGAGCAGTTCTTC | CASSIEGSSYNEQFF
TRBD1 | TRBJ2-7 | many | TRBV7-9 | TGTGCCAGCAGCTTGGTGGGACAGACGAGCTACGAGCAGTACTTC | CASSLVGQTSYEQYF
NA | TRBJ1-2 | NA | TRBV19 | TGTGCCAGTAGTACTTTCGGGGGCTTCTATGGCTACACCTTC | CASSTFGGFYGYTF
TRBD1 | TRBJ2-2 | NA | TRBV7-9 | TGTGCCAGCAGCCCGACAGGGCCCGGGGAGCTGTTTTTT | CASSPTGPGELFF
NA | TRBJ1-1 | many | TRBV20-1 | TGCAGTGCTGCAAACAGGGTACGGACTGAAGCTTTCTTT | CSAANRVRTEAFF
NA | TRBJ1-1 | many | TRBV2 | TGTGCCAGCAGTGCGGAGACAAACACTGAAGCTTTCTTT | CASSAETNTEAFF